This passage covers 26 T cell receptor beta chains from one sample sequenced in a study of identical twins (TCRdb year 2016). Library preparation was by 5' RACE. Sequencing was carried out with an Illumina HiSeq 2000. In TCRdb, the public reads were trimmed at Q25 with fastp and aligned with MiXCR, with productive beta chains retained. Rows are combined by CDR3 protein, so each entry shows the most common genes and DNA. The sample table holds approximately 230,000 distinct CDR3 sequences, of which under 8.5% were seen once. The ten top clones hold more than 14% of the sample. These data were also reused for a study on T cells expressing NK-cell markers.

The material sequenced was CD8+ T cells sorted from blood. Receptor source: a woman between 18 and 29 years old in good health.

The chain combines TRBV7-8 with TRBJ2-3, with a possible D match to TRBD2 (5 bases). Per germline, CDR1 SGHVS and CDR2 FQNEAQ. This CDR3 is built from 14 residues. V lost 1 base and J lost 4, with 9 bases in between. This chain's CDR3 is CASSLVGDADTQYF. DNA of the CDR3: TGTGCCAGCAGCTTAGTCGGGGATGCAGATACGCAGTATTTT. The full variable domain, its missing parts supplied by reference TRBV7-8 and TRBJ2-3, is GAGVSQSPRYKVAKRGQDVALRCDPISGHVSLFWYQQALGQGPEFLTYFQNEAQLDKSGLPSDRFFAERPEGSVSTLKIQRTQQEDSAVYLCASSLVGDADTQYFGPGTRLTVL.

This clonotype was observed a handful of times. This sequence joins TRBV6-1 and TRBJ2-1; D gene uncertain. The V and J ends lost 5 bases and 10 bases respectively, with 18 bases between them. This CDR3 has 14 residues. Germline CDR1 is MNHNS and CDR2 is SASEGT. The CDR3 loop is CASSPGRPVGEQFF. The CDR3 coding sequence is TGTGCCAGCAGTCCCGGGCGCCCCGTCGGAGAGCAGTTCTTC.

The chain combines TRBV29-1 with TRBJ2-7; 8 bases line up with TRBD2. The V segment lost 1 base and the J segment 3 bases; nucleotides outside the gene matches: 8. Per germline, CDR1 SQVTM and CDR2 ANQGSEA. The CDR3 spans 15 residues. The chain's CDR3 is CSVEGSPSGFYEQYF. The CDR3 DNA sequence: TGCAGCGTTGAAGGATCCCCTAGCGGGTTCTACGAGCAGTACTTC.

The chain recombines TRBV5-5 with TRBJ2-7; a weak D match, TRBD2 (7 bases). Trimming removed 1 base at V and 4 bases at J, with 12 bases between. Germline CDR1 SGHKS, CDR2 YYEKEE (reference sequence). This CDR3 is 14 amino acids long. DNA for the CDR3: TGTGCCAGCAGCTTGTTCGGGGGGCCTTACGAGCAGTACTTC. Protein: CASSLFGGPYEQYF.

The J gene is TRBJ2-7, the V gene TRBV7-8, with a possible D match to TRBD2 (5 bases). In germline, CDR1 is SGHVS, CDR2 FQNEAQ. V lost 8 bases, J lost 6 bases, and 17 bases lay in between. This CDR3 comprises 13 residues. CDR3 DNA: TGTGCCAGCGGCCCCGGGATCCTCTGCGAGCAGTACTTC. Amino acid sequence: CASGPGILCEQYF.

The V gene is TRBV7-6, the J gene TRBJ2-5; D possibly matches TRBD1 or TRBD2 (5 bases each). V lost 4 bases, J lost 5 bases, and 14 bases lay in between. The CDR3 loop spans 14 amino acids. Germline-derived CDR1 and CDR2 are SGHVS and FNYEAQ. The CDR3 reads CASSSRGLWETQYF. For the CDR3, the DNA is TGTGCCAGCAGCTCCCGGGGCCTGTGGGAGACCCAGTACTTC.

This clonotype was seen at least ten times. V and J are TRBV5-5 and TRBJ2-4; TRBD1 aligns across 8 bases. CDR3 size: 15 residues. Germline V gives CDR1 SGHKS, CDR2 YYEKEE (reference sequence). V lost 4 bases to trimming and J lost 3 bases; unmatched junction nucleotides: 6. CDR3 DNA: TGTGCCAGCAGCGCGGACAGGGTGGGCAAAAACATTCAGTACTTC. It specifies CASSADRVGKNIQYF.

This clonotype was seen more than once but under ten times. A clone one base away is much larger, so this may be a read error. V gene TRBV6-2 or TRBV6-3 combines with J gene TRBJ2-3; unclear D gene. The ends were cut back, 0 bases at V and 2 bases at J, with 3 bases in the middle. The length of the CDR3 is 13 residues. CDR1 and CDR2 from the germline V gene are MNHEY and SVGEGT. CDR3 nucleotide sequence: TGTGCCAGCAGTTACTCGACCACAGATACGCAGTATTTT. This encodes CASSYSTTDTQYF.

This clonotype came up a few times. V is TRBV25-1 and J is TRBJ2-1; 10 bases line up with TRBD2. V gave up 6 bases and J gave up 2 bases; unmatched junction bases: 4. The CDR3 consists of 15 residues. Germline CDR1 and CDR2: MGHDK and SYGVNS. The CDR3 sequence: CASRPGLAPYNEQFF. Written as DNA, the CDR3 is TGTGCCAGCAGGCCGGGACTAGCGCCCTACAATGAGCAGTTCTTC.

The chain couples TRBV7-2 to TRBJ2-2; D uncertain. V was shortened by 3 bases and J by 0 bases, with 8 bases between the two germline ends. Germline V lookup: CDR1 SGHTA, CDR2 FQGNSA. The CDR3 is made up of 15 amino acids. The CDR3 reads CASSLWLANTGELFF. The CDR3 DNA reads TGTGCCAGCAGCTTGTGGCTGGCGAACACCGGGGAGCTGTTTTTT.

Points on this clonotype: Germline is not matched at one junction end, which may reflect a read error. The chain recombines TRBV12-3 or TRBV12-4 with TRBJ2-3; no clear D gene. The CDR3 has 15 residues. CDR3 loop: CANSLSRARTDTQYF. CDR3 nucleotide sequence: TGTGCCAACAGTTTGTCTAGGGCGAGGACAGATACGCAGTATTTT.

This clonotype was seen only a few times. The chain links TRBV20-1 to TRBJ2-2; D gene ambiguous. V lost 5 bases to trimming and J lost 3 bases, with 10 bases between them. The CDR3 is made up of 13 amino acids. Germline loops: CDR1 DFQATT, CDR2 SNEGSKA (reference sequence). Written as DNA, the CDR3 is TGCAGTGCTCCCCTTCCGTACACCGGGGAGCTGTTTTTT. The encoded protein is CSAPLPYTGELFF.

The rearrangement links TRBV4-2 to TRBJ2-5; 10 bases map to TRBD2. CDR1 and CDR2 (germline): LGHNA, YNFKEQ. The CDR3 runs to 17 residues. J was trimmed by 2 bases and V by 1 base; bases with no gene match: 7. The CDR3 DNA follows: TGTGCCAGCAGCCAAGTATTAGCGGGGGGTTTACAAGAGACCCAGTACTTC. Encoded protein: CASSQVLAGGLQETQYF.

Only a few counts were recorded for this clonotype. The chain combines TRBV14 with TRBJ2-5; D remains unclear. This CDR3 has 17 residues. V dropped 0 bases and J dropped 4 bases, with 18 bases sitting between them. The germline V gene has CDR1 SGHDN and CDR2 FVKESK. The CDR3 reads CASSQDWTTLGSETQYF. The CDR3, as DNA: TGTGCCAGCAGCCAAGACTGGACCACGCTCGGGTCAGAGACCCAGTACTTC.

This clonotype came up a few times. The CDR3 sequence: CASRNRGGTEAFF. The CDR3 region has the DNA TGTGCCAGCAGAAACAGGGGAGGCACTGAAGCTTTCTTT. The chain joins TRBV6-1 to TRBJ1-1, with 7 nucleotides matching TRBD1. The CDR3 is 13 residues long. Trimming removed 6 bases from V and 4 bases from J; junction bases left unmatched: 5. Germline loops: CDR1 MNHNS, CDR2 SASEGT.

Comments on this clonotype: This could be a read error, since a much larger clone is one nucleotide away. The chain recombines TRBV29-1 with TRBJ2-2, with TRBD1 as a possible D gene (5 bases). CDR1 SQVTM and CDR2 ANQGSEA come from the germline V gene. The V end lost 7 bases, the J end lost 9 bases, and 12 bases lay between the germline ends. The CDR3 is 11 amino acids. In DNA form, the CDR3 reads TGCAGCGGGTGGGGCGCCAGGGAGCTGTTTTTT. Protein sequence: CSGWGARELFF.

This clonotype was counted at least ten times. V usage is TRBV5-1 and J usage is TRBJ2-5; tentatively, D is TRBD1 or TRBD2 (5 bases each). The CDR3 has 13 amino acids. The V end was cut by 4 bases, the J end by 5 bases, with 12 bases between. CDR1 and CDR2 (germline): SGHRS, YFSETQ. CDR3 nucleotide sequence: TGCGCCAGCAGCGAGGGACGGTGGGAGACCCAGTACTTC. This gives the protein CASSEGRWETQYF.

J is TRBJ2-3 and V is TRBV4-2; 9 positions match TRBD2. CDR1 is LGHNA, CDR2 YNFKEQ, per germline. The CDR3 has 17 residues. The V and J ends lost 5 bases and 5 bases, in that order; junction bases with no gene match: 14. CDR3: CASSSQLAGALGDTQYF. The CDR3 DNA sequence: TGTGCCAGCAGCTCACAGTTAGCGGGGGCCCTGGGAGATACGCAGTATTTT.

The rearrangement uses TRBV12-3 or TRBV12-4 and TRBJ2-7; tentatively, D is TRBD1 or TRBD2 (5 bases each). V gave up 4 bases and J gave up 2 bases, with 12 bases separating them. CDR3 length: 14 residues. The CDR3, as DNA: TGTGCCAGCAGTTCTCGGGACGCTGCCTACGAGCAGTACTTC. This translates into CASSSRDAAYEQYF.

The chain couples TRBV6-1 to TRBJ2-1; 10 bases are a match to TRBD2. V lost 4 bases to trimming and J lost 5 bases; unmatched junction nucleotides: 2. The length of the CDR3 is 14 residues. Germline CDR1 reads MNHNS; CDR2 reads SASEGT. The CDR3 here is CASSGTSGDNEQFF. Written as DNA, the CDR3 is TGTGCCAGCAGTGGGACTAGCGGTGACAATGAGCAGTTCTTC.

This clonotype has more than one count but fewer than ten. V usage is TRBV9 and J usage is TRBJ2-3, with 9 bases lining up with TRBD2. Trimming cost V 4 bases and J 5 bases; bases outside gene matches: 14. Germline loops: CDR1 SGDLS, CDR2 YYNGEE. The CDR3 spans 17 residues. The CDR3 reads CASSPRPGLAPGDTQYF. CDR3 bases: TGTGCCAGCAGCCCACGCCCGGGACTAGCCCCGGGAGATACGCAGTATTTT. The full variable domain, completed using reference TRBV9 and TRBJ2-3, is DSGVTQTPKHLITATGQRVTLRCSPRSGDLSVYWYQQSLDQGLQFLIQYYNGEERAKGNILERFSAQQFPDLHSELNLSSLELGDSALYFCASSPRPGLAPGDTQYFGPGTRLTVL.

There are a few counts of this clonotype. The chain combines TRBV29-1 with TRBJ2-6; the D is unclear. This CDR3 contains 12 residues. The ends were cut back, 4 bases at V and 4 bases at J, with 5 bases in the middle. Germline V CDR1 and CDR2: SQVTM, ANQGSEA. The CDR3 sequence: CSVVSGANVLTF. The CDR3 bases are TGCAGCGTTGTCTCCGGGGCCAACGTCCTGACTTTC. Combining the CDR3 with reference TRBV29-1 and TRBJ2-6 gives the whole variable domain SAVISQKPSRDICQRGTSLTIQCQVDSQVTMMFWYRQQPGQSLTLIATANQGSEATYESGFVIDKFPISRPNLTFSTLTVSNMSPEDSSIYLCSVVSGANVLTFGAGSRLTVL.

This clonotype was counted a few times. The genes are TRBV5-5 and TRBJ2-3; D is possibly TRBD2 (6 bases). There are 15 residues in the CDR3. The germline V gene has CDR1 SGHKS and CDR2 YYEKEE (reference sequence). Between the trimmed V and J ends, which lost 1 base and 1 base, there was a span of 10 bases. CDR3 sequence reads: CASSLYGRGTDTQYF. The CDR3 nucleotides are TGTGCCAGCAGCTTGTACGGGAGAGGCACAGATACGCAGTATTTT.

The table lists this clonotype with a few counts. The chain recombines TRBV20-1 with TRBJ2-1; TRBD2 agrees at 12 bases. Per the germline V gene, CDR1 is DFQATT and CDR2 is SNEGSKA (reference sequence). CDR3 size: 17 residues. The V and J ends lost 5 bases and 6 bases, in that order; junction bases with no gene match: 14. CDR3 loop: CSASPFRTSGKVNEQFF. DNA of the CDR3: TGCAGTGCTTCTCCCTTCAGGACTAGCGGGAAAGTCAATGAGCAGTTCTTC.

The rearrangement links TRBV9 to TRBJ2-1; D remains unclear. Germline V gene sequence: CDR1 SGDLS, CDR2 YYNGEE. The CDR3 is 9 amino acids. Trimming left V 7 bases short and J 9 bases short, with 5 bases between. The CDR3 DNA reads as TGTGCCAGCGGGCTTGAGCAGTTCTTC. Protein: CASGLEQFF.

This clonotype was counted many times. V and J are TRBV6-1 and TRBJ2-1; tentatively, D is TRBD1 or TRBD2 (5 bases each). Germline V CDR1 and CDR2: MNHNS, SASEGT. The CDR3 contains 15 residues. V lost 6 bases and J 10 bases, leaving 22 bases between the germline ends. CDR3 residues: CASRSGPSRALEQFF. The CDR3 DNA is TGTGCCAGCAGGAGTGGGCCTAGCAGGGCCCTGGAGCAGTTCTTC.